This T cell receptor (beta chain) was identified in a study of T cells in women clearing cervical HPV infection. About the research overall: For cases, blood was sampled a median about 140 days after lesion detection, interquartile range roughly 80 to 230 days. Only a few women had HLA typing results available.

Concerning this clone itself: What it binds is not known. From the germline J gene comes the end of the CDR3, since the read stops 3 residues before it.

Average input was around 1,100 ng genomic DNA for immunoSEQ TCR beta CDR3 amplification. Sequencing was performed with immunoSEQ multiplex PCR; in TCRdb, only in-frame clones are kept and a portion is missing. The data show roughly 8,300 clones, and the top ten clones hold 7% to 10%. CDR3 length: 14 residues. The trim removed 6 bases at V and 5 bases at J, leaving 7 bases unmatched. The germline gives CDR1 DFQATT, CDR2 SNEGSKA (reference sequence). Overall study findings and caveats: TRBV6-7 relative abundance averaged approximately 0.11% in cases and approximately 0.15% in controls.

The clonotype comes from a woman aged 18 to 75 with a cervical HPV16 infection that either progressed to CIN3+ or cleared (not recorded which). Sequences were obtained from blood buffy coat. The chain joins TRBV20-1 to TRBJ2-7; 13 bases fit TRBD2. The CDR3 sequence is CSATHTSGGDEQYF. CDR3 DNA, as far as it was read: TGCAGTGCCACACACACTAGCGGGGGGGACGAG.